The T cell receptor beta chain described here comes from a study of blood T cell repertoires in COVID-19. Study at large: Spain, Italy and the United States supplied samples that represented acute and convalescent COVID-19.

V shed 5 bases and J 0 bases; nucleotides not matched to a gene: 7. Germline values: CDR1 SGHNT, CDR2 YYREEE (reference sequence). The CDR3 length is 16 residues. The data were produced by immunoSEQ multiplex PCR, yet TCRdb's version contains in-frame clones alone and is incomplete. The repertoire includes over 200,000 clones, about 90% of them detected once, and roughly 1.2% sits in the top ten. The sequenced material came from PBMCs or T cells enriched from blood (not recorded which). This chain connects TRBV5-4 to TRBJ2-3; 9 bases are a match to TRBD1. The origin of this receptor is a human donor in a cohort exposed to, infected with or recovered from COVID-19 (not recorded which). The donor label of this sample is uncertain. CDR3 coding DNA: TGTGCCAGCAGGACCGGACAGGGGCTGAGCACAGATACGCAGTATTTT. It translates to CASRTGQGLSTDTQYF.